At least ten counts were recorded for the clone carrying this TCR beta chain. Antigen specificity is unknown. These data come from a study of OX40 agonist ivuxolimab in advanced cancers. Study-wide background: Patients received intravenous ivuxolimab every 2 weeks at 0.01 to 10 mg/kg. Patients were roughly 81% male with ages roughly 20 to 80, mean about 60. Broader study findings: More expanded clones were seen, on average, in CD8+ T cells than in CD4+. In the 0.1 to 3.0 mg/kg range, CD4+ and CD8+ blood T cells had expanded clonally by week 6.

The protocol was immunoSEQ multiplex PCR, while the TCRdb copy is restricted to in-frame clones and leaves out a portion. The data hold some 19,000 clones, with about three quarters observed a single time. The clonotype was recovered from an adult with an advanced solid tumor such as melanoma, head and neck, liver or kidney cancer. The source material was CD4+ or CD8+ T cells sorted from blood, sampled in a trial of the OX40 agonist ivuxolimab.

CDR3 in amino acids: CASSVATGAEAFF. The CDR3 nucleotides are TGTGCCAGCAGCGTAGCTACAGGCGCTGAAGCTTTCTTT. The chain is built from TRBV9 and TRBJ1-1; D might be TRBD1 (5 bases). The length of the CDR3 is 13 residues. Germline CDR1 reads SGDLS; CDR2 reads YYNGEE. V was trimmed by 0 bases and J by 6 bases, leaving 9 bases between them.